The entry that follows covers one T cell receptor beta chain sequence. Its antigen is not identified. These data belong to a study of human T cells and chemical hapten exposure. Study-wide findings and caveats: DPC sensitization did not alter TCRs above 1 in 1000 frequency. Every donor had alopecia, and their immune response may therefore differ from healthy people's.

Documented time point: pre-sensitization, week 0. The treatment was: therapeutic diphenylcyclopropenone sensitization with weekly scalp DPC. Only after blood had been drawn was each patch test applied. It was from unfractionated whole blood that total RNA was extracted. Each CDR3 protein is one row after TCRdb ran MiXCR on the RACE reads. Among approximately 52,000 distinct CDR3 sequences listed, about 9.2% were seen once. The starting material was whole blood, obtained in connection with sensitization to the hapten diphenylcyclopropenone (DPC). The TCR sequence derives from a woman aged 40 to 55 with alopecia areata. Some clones in this sample may be carry-over from other donors' samples.

Here the CDR3 DNA reads TGCAGCGTTGAAGAAGGGAGTACTCCAGATACGCAGTATTTT. Translation gives CSVEEGSTPDTQYF. This chain uses TRBV29-1 with TRBJ2-3; the D gene is possibly TRBD2 (5 bases). V was pared by 0 bases and J by 4 bases, with 11 bases between. This CDR3 comprises 14 residues. Looked up from germline, CDR1 is SQVTM and CDR2 is ANQGSEA.